Sequencing of this T cell receptor (beta chain) was carried out in a study of blood T cell repertoires in COVID-19. Study background: Material from acute and convalescent COVID-19 was sourced from the United States, Italy and Spain. Nucleic acid was either cDNA or gDNA, and it came from T cells, B-cell-depleted T cells, or PBMCs.

The germline V gene has CDR1 SGHDT and CDR2 YYEEEE. The CDR3 contains 16 residues. Trimming left V 6 bases short and J 2 bases short, with 18 bases between. Profiled with immunoSEQ multiplex PCR; TCRdb holds only in-frame clones, not every one. This sample has roughly 100,000 clones, with around 80% found just once. The sequence was obtained from a human donor in a cohort sampled during active COVID-19. Sequenced material: peripheral blood. The chain joins TRBV5-6 to TRBJ2-1; a possible D gene is TRBD2 (5 bases). In DNA form, the CDR3 reads TGTGCCAGCACCACTCTCCGAGGAGGAACCTACAATGAGCAGTTCTTC. Translation gives CASTTLRGGTYNEQFF. The variable domain in full, with the rest retrieved from reference TRBV5-6 and TRBJ2-1, is DAGVTQSPTHLIKTRGQQVTLRCSPKSGHDTVSWYQQALGQGPQFIFQYYEEEERQRGNFPDRFSGHQFPNYSSELNVNALLLGDSALYLCASTTLRGGTYNEQFFGPGTRLTVL.